Below are 5 T cell receptor beta chains sequenced from a single sample in a study of identical twins. In TCRdb, the 5' RACE reads were re-called with MiXCR into one record per CDR3 protein. The sample holds hundreds of thousands of distinct CDR3 sequences; about 20% are singletons and the top ten take 4% to 5.5%. These records were also assigned to another study, of T cells expressing NK-cell markers.

Sequencing input: PBMCs. The receptors here all came from a woman aged 18-35 years in good health.

The chain links TRBV20-1 to TRBJ2-7, with D possibly matching TRBD2 (6 bases). The CDR3 contains 14 residues. In germline, CDR1 is DFQATT, CDR2 SNEGSKA (reference sequence). V lost 2 bases and J lost 10, with 21 bases in between. In DNA form, the CDR3 reads TGCAGTGCTAGATCCATTGGCGGGGCTCTCGGACAGTACTTC. Amino acid sequence: CSARSIGGALGQYF.

This clonotype was found a few times. The V and J genes are TRBV7-2 and TRBJ1-2, with D unresolved. Germline lookup yields CDR1 SGHTA and CDR2 FQGNSA. Trimming pared 3 bases from V and 6 bases from J, leaving 11 bases between. The CDR3 contains 13 residues. The chain's CDR3 is CASSLGGPNGYTF. CDR3 nucleotide sequence: TGTGCCAGCAGCTTGGGTGGCCCAAATGGCTACACCTTC.

This clonotype has a handful of counts. This chain joins TRBV10-3 and TRBJ2-7, with a weak D call TRBD2 (6 bases). Germline CDR1 is ENHRY and CDR2 is SYGVKD. The germline V and J ends were trimmed by 6 bases and 2 bases, with 11 bases remaining between them. The CDR3 is made up of 13 amino acids. CDR3 in DNA: TGTGCCATCAGGCCACCGGGGGCCTACGAGCAGTACTTC. It encodes CAIRPPGAYEQYF.

This clonotype showed up just once. The chain recombines TRBV15 with TRBJ1-2; D call uncertain. CDR1 and CDR2 (germline): LNHNV, YYDKDF (reference sequence). Trimming shortened V by 3 bases and J by 7 bases, and 18 bases separated the two germline ends. The CDR3 covers 15 residues. The CDR3 region is CATSSQRSGLGGYTF. The CDR3 coding sequence is TGTGCCACCAGCAGCCAGAGGTCGGGGTTGGGTGGCTACACCTTC. Together with reference TRBV15 and TRBJ1-2, the CDR3 gives the full variable domain: DAMVIQNPRYQVTQFGKPVTLSCSQTLNHNVMYWYQQKSSQAPKLLFHYYDKDFNNEADTPDNFQSRRPNTSFCFLDIRSPGLGDTAMYLCATSSQRSGLGGYTFGSGTRLTVV.

V is TRBV7-2 and J is TRBJ2-3; D possibly corresponds to TRBD2 (5 bases). The CDR3 contains 16 residues. In germline, CDR1 is SGHTA, CDR2 FQGNSA. The V end was cut by 5 bases, the J end by 5 bases, with 20 bases between. CDR3 sequence reads: CASSPPPQTRGDTQYF. In nucleotides, the CDR3 is TGTGCCAGCAGCCCGCCACCGCAGACTCGGGGAGATACGCAGTATTTT.